The 27 T cell receptor beta chains reported below all come from one sample, sequenced in a study of spatial heterogeneity in lung cancer. Each CDR3 protein gets one entry after TCRdb re-called the 5' RACE reads with MiXCR. The sample contains around 47,000 distinct CDR3 sequences, 7.4% of which appear only once. Regarding time point: blood at routine non-recurrence follow-up after resection. Researchers sequenced whole RNA taken from tumor, nontumor lung or frozen PBMC without sorting. The sample in question was PBMCs, obtained at follow-up. The source is a female donor with early-stage non-small cell lung cancer.

The table lists this clonotype with a few counts. The gene calls are TRBV6-5 and TRBJ2-1; D possibly corresponds to TRBD2 (6 bases). Germline loops: CDR1 MNHEY, CDR2 SVGAGI. This CDR3 has 15 residues. V lost 4 bases and J lost 1, with 11 bases in between. The CDR3: CASSSNRGSYNEQFF. DNA for the CDR3: TGTGCCAGCAGTTCTAATCGGGGGTCCTACAATGAGCAGTTCTTC.

In its sample, this clonotype was seen a few times. CDR3: CASSPGQGGITYEQYF. CDR3 nucleotide sequence: TGTGCCAGCTCACCGGGACAGGGCGGTATTACATACGAGCAGTACTTC. The chain recombines TRBV18 with TRBJ2-7; 9 bases are a match to TRBD1. The CDR3 loop spans 16 amino acids. With 3 bases clipped from V and 4 bases from J, the junction kept 10 bases outside the gene matches. CDR1 is KGHSH and CDR2 is LQKENI in the germline V gene. Filled out from reference TRBV18 and TRBJ2-7, the complete variable domain reads NAGVMQNPRHLVRRRGQEARLRCSPMKGHSHVYWYRQLPEEGLKFMVYLQKENIIDESGMPKERFSAEFPKEGPSILRIQQVVRGDSAAYFCASSPGQGGITYEQYFGPGTRLTVT.

V usage is TRBV6-1 and J usage is TRBJ1-2; D gene uncertain. The ends were cut back, 4 bases at V and 5 bases at J, with 11 bases in the middle. The CDR3 extends over 13 amino acids. Germline-derived CDR1 and CDR2 are MNHNS and SASEGT. CDR3 sequence: CASSALGGYGYTF. In DNA form, the CDR3 reads TGTGCCAGCAGTGCACTGGGAGGTTATGGCTACACCTTC.

The CDR3 bases are TGTGCCAGCAGGCCAGCGGAGGCGATTTACGAGCAGTACTTC. It encodes CASRPAEAIYEQYF. The chain combines TRBV21-1 with TRBJ2-7; TRBD2, as called in the table, went unchecked against the DNA. TRBV21-1 has pseudogene status. The CDR3 runs to 14 residues.

This clonotype was picked up a small number of times. This sequence joins TRBV5-1 and TRBJ1-3, with D tentatively TRBD1 (5 bases). From germline, CDR1 is SGHRS and CDR2 YFSETQ. The CDR3 is 14 residues long. V was trimmed by 2 bases and J by 4 bases, leaving 10 bases between them. The CDR3 loop reads CASSFGTQGNTIYF. The CDR3 nucleotides are TGCGCCAGCAGCTTCGGGACGCAAGGAAACACCATATATTTT.

This clonotype appeared many times. V is TRBV3-1 and J is TRBJ2-5; perhaps TRBD1 as D (5 bases). The CDR3 contains 13 residues. V lost 4 bases to trimming and J lost 2 bases, with 8 bases between them. Germline loops: CDR1 LGHDT, CDR2 YNNKEL (reference sequence). This CDR3 reads CASSRDRQETQYF. CDR3 DNA: TGTGCCAGCAGCCGTGACAGACAAGAGACCCAGTACTTC.

This clonotype was counted ten times or more. The chain has TRBV5-1 and TRBJ2-5, with TRBD1 matching over 9 bases. V was clipped by 2 bases and J by 1 base; unmatched bases: 6. The CDR3 length is 16 residues. CDR1 is SGHRS and CDR2 is YFSETQ in the germline V gene. This chain's CDR3 is CASSFSAGQGQETQYF. CDR3 in DNA: TGCGCCAGCAGCTTCTCCGCGGGACAGGGCCAAGAGACCCAGTACTTC.

This clonotype turned up a few times. The chain carries TRBV13 and TRBJ2-7, with 7 positions matching TRBD2. The V gene's germline CDR1 is PRHDT and CDR2 FYEKMQ (reference sequence). Losses at the gene ends were 3 bases for V and 3 bases for J; bases not matched to a gene: 8. The CDR3 spans 15 residues. In DNA, the CDR3 is TGTGCCAGCAGCTTGGGGGGGATGCCTCTCTACGAGCAGTACTTC. Residues: CASSLGGMPLYEQYF. Variable domain in full (rest from reference TRBV13 and TRBJ2-7): AAGVIQSPRHLIKEKRETATLKCYPIPRHDTVYWYQQGPGQDPQFLISFYEKMQSDKGSIPDRFSAQQFSDYHSELNMSSLELGDSALYFCASSLGGMPLYEQYFGPGTRLTVT.

This clonotype was found many times. The chain is built from TRBV6-5 and TRBJ1-1; 7 bases agree with TRBD1. Germline loops: CDR1 MNHEY, CDR2 SVGAGI. The CDR3 is 13 residues long. The V segment lost 0 bases and the J segment 8 bases; nucleotides outside the gene matches: 3. CDR3 loop: CASSYSLDREAFF. Here the CDR3 DNA reads TGTGCCAGCAGTTACTCCCTGGACAGGGAAGCTTTCTTT.

This clonotype was counted ten times or more. J is TRBJ2-1 and V is TRBV29-1, with TRBD2 matching over 9 bases. V lost 6 bases and J lost 7; bases outside the gene matches: 19. The CDR3 spans 17 residues. Germline CDR1 is SQVTM and CDR2 is ANQGSEA. The CDR3 loop is CSVKTKLASGGKNEQFF. CDR3 in DNA: TGCAGCGTAAAAACCAAATTAGCGAGCGGGGGGAAGAATGAGCAGTTCTTC.

This clonotype was picked up many times. The chain's CDR3 is CAISPGTGNTIYF. The CDR3, as DNA: TGTGCCATCAGTCCCGGGACGGGAAACACCATATATTTT. The chain has TRBV10-3 and TRBJ1-3; weak D call: TRBD1 (5 bases). CDR1 and CDR2 from the germline V gene are ENHRY and SYGVKD. V was cut by 5 bases and J by 4 bases, with 9 bases left in between. CDR3 length: 13 residues.

This clonotype has more than one count but fewer than ten. The genes are TRBV7-3 and TRBJ2-6; D unresolved. This CDR3 contains 13 residues. The germline V and J ends were trimmed by 6 bases and 9 bases, with 12 bases remaining between them. Germline V gene data show CDR1 as SGHTA and CDR2 as FQGTGA. The DNA of the CDR3 is TGTGCCAGCAGGGGCGGTCAGATCAACGTCCTGACTTTC. This gives the protein CASRGGQINVLTF.

This clonotype was observed a handful of times. The rearrangement joins TRBV7-2 to TRBJ2-1; 7 positions match TRBD1. V lost 4 bases to trimming and J lost 6 bases; unmatched junction nucleotides: 9. Germline V gene sequence: CDR1 SGHTA, CDR2 FQGNSA. The CDR3 has 15 amino acids. CDR3 DNA: TGTGCCAGCAGCTCGTCCCGGGACAGTGTCAATGAGCAGTTCTTC. Protein sequence: CASSSSRDSVNEQFF.

The table lists this clonotype with many counts. The J gene is TRBJ2-1, the V gene TRBV12-5, with 7 positions matching TRBD2. Trimming removed 0 bases from V and 4 bases from J; junction bases left unmatched: 6. CDR3 length equals 16 residues. Germline V gives CDR1 LGHNT, CDR2 FRNRAP. The CDR3 is CASGLVIGGGYNEQFF. CDR3 coding DNA: TGTGCTAGTGGTTTGGTAATTGGGGGAGGGTACAATGAGCAGTTCTTC.

This chain connects TRBV7-9 to TRBJ2-7; D not resolved. V lost 2 bases, J lost 2 bases, and 4 bases lay in between. The CDR3 contains 12 residues. Germline V gives CDR1 SEHNR, CDR2 FQNEAQ (reference sequence). The CDR3 here is CASSLNAYEQYF. CDR3 nucleotide sequence: TGTGCCAGCAGCTTAAATGCCTACGAGCAGTACTTC.

The chain links TRBV7-8 to TRBJ2-1, with 7 bases lining up with TRBD2. The germline gives CDR1 SGHVS, CDR2 FQNEAQ. This CDR3 is 17 amino acids long. V dropped 4 bases and J dropped 0; count of bases not matched to a gene: 9. In DNA form, the CDR3 reads TGTGCCAGCAGCTCCAAAGCGGGACTTAGCTCCTACAATGAGCAGTTCTTC. Its translation: CASSSKAGLSSYNEQFF.

This clonotype has only a few counts. The chain combines TRBV4-3 with TRBJ2-7; TRBD1 agrees at 9 bases. After removal of 2 bases from V and 3 bases from J, the junction contained 11 bases not matched to a gene. CDR3 size: 17 residues. In germline, CDR1 is LGHNA, CDR2 YSLEER. The CDR3: CASSQFLADRGSYEQYF. CDR3 bases: TGCGCCAGCAGCCAATTTCTCGCGGACAGGGGTAGCTACGAGCAGTACTTC.

This clonotype was seen at least ten times. The J gene is TRBJ2-7, the V gene TRBV7-9; the D gene is possibly TRBD1 (6 bases). Trimming cost V 6 bases and J 5 bases, with 14 bases left between them. The CDR3 has 13 residues. Germline CDR1 and CDR2: SEHNR and FQNEAQ (reference sequence). The CDR3 DNA sequence: TGTGCCAGCAGTCCAACAGGGACCCACGAGCAGTACTTC. This sequence encodes CASSPTGTHEQYF.

This clonotype was observed many times. The V call is TRBV7-2, the J call TRBJ1-1; a weak D match, TRBD1 (5 bases). Looked up from germline, CDR1 is SGHTA and CDR2 is FQGNSA. CDR3 size: 13 residues. V was shortened by 6 bases and J by 0 bases, with 8 bases between the two germline ends. CDR3 coding DNA: TGTGCCAGCAGGACAGATTTGAACACTGAAGCTTTCTTT. Protein: CASRTDLNTEAFF. Full variable domain (remainder filled in from reference TRBV7-2 and TRBJ1-1): GAGVSQSPSNKVTEKGKDVELRCDPISGHTALYWYRQSLGQGLEFLIYFQGNSAPDKSGLPSDRFSAERTGGSVSTLTIQRTQQEDSAVYLCASRTDLNTEAFFGQGTRLTVV.

The table lists this clonotype with many counts. The DNA of the CDR3 is TGTGCCAGCAGTCACAGCCGCCTATTCTATGGCTACACCTTC. Protein: CASSHSRLFYGYTF. The genes are TRBV12-3 or TRBV12-4 and TRBJ1-2; no firm D call. The CDR3 contains 14 residues. V lost 5 bases, J lost 4 bases, and 14 bases lay in between.

As for this clonotype: This clone may be a read error of a much larger clone one base away. The chain carries TRBV7-9 and TRBJ1-2; 8 bases fit TRBD1. CDR1 and CDR2 (germline): SEHNR, FQNEAQ (reference sequence). The CDR3 covers 14 residues. The chain's CDR3 is CAISFTAGGDGYTF. CDR3 sequence (DNA): TGTGCCATCAGCTTCACTGCAGGGGGCGATGGCTACACCTTC. Drawing the rest from reference TRBV7-9 and TRBJ1-2, the complete variable domain is DTGVSQNPRHKITKRGQNVTFRCDPISEHNRLYWYRQTLGQGPEFLTYFQNEAQLEKSRLLSDRFSAERPKGSFSTLEIQRTEQGDSAMYLCAISFTAGGDGYTFGSGTRLTVV.

This clonotype has at least ten counts. The CDR3 region is CASSFRPSGNTIYF. The CDR3 DNA follows: TGTGCCAGCAGTTTTAGGCCCTCTGGAAACACCATATATTTT. The rearrangement joins TRBV12-3 or TRBV12-4 to TRBJ1-3; unclear D gene. The CDR3 length is 14 residues. Between the trimmed V and J ends, which lost 3 bases and 0 bases, there was a span of 6 bases.

This chain links TRBV19 with TRBJ1-4; D is unclear. Trimming cost V 3 bases and J 5 bases, with 7 bases left between them. This CDR3 has 13 residues. Germline-derived CDR1 and CDR2 are LNHDA and SQIVND (reference sequence). In DNA form, the CDR3 reads TGTGCCAGTAGTATCTTGATGAATGAAAAACTGTTTTTT. It encodes CASSILMNEKLFF.

This clonotype was seen repeatedly, ten times or more. The chain joins TRBV11-2 to TRBJ2-3; D ambiguous. The V end lost 0 bases, the J end lost 8 bases, and 0 bases lay between the germline ends. The CDR3 runs to 10 residues. The germline V gene has CDR1 SGHAT and CDR2 FQNNGV. The CDR3 nucleotides read TGTGCCAGCAGCTTAGATACGCAGTATTTT. Its protein product is CASSLDTQYF. Complete variable domain (other parts from reference TRBV11-2 and TRBJ2-3): EAGVAQSPRYKIIEKRQSVAFWCNPISGHATLYWYQQILGQGPKLLIQFQNNGVVDDSQLPKDRFSAERLKGVDSTLKIQPAKLEDSAVYLCASSLDTQYFGPGTRLTVL.

As regards this clonotype: A much larger clone is a single base away; this may be a read error. Since the CDR3 does not end with the conserved phenylalanine or tryptophan, this likely comes from a read error. V and J are TRBV5-5 and TRBJ2-5; D is unclear. Trimming cost V 0 bases and J 7 bases, with 10 bases left between them. The CDR3 extends over 13 amino acids. From germline, CDR1 is SGHKS and CDR2 YYEKEE (reference sequence). The CDR3, as DNA: TGTGCCAGCAGCTTGGATCCGTCGGGGACCCAGTACCTC. Residues: CASSLDPSGTQYL.

This clonotype was seen a handful of times. J is TRBJ2-3 and V is TRBV3-1; tentatively, D is TRBD2 (6 bases). Trimming removed 3 bases at V and 4 bases at J, with 14 bases between. The CDR3 totals 15 residues. Germline CDR1 reads LGHDT; CDR2 reads YNNKEL (reference sequence). The CDR3 bases are TGTGCCAGCAGCCACGCCCCCCGACTAGCAGATACGCAGTATTTT. It specifies CASSHAPRLADTQYF.

This clonotype was seen at least ten times. The chain has TRBV4-1 and TRBJ1-2; 8 nucleotides match TRBD1. With 3 bases clipped from V and 4 bases from J, the junction kept 16 bases outside the gene matches. The germline V gene encodes CDR1 MGHRA and CDR2 YSYEKL. This CDR3 is built from 18 residues. This CDR3 reads CASSHGQGAYDRRYGYTF. For the CDR3, the DNA is TGCGCCAGCAGCCACGGACAGGGAGCCTACGACAGGCGCTATGGCTACACCTTC.